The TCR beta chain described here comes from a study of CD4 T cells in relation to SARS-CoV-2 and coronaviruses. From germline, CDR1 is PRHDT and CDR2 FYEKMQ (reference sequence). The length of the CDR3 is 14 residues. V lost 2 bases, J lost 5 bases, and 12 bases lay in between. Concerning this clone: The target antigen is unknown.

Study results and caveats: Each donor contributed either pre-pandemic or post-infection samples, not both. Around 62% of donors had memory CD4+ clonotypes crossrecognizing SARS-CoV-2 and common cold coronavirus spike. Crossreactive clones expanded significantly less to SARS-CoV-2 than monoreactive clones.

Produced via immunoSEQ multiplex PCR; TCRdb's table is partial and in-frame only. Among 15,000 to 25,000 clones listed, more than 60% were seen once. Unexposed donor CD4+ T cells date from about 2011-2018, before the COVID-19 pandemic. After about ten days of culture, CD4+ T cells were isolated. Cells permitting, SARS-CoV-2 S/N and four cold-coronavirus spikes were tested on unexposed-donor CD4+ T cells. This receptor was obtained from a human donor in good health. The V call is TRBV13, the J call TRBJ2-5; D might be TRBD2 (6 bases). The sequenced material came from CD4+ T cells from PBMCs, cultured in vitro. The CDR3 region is CASSLLGGAETQYF. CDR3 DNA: TGTGCCAGCAGCTTACTCGGGGGAGCGGAGACCCAGTACTTC.